The 21 T cell receptor beta chains below all came from one sample that was sequenced in a study of T cell repertoires in cytomegalovirus infection. These TCRs are of unknown antigen specificity. TCRdb re-derived calls from the reads in MiXCR, one entry per CDR3 protein. The data hold hundreds of thousands of distinct CDR3 sequences, with almost 30% observed a single time. Here the sequenced sample was cultured PBMCs, taken from culture after CMV antigen stimulation. Receptor source: a human donor in good health (CMV status not recorded). Some clones in this sample may be carry-over from other donors' samples.

This chain joins TRBV12-3 or TRBV12-4 and TRBJ1-6; D unresolved. The CDR3 loop spans 15 amino acids. V lost 1 base to trimming and J lost 10 bases, with 14 bases between them. CDR3 loop: CASSLGAPIESPLHF. The CDR3 nucleotides read TGTGCCAGCAGTTTAGGTGCTCCGATAGAGTCACCCCTCCACTTT.

V usage is TRBV7-3 and J usage is TRBJ2-6; 10 nucleotides line up with TRBD1. The CDR3 has 17 amino acids. V was pared by 4 bases and J by 3 bases, with 6 bases of the junction left unmatched. Germline CDR1 SGHTA, CDR2 FQGTGA. The CDR3 sequence: CASSSDRGLGGANVLTF. DNA for the CDR3: TGTGCCAGCAGCTCAGACAGGGGGCTAGGTGGGGCCAACGTCCTGACTTTC.

This clonotype was observed at least ten times. CDR3 DNA: TGTGCCAGCCGGACTAGCGGGAGCGGCTATGAGCAGTTCTTC. Protein sequence: CASRTSGSGYEQFF. V gene TRBV7-8 combines with J gene TRBJ2-1, with 13 bases that match TRBD2. V lost 8 bases and J lost 8; bases outside the gene matches: 6. This CDR3 has 14 residues. From germline, CDR1 is SGHVS and CDR2 FQNEAQ.

This clonotype has more than one count but fewer than ten. V is TRBV7-8 and J is TRBJ1-1; 12 positions agree with TRBD1. The trim removed 5 bases at V and 8 bases at J, leaving 18 bases unmatched. The CDR3 spans 18 residues. Germline V gives CDR1 SGHVS, CDR2 FQNEAQ. The CDR3 DNA sequence: TGTGCCAGCAGCGTTCACCTAGGGACAGGGGGCGGTGGCGTGGAAGCTTTCTTT. Translating gives CASSVHLGTGGGGVEAFF.

This clonotype was seen ten or more times. The J gene is TRBJ1-1, the V gene TRBV9; tentatively, D is TRBD1 (6 bases). Per germline, CDR1 SGDLS and CDR2 YYNGEE. The CDR3 totals 14 residues. The germline V and J ends were trimmed by 0 bases and 2 bases, with 8 bases remaining between them. The CDR3 sequence is CASSVAGGNTEAFF. The CDR3, as DNA: TGTGCCAGCAGCGTAGCTGGGGGCAACACTGAAGCTTTCTTT.

This clonotype was seen only a few times. The rearrangement uses TRBV3-1 and TRBJ1-2; D not certain. The CDR3 totals 14 residues. Per germline, CDR1 LGHDT and CDR2 YNNKEL (reference sequence). Trimming took off 1 base at V and 7 bases at J, with 13 bases between the two ends. The CDR3 protein is CASSQGYFNLGYTF. CDR3 sequence (DNA): TGTGCCAGCAGCCAAGGCTATTTTAATCTTGGCTACACCTTC.

This clonotype came up a few times. The chain uses TRBV19 and TRBJ1-5; TRBD1 agrees at 9 bases. This CDR3 comprises 13 residues. The V segment lost 6 bases and the J segment 7 bases; nucleotides outside the gene matches: 4. Per the germline V gene, CDR1 is LNHDA and CDR2 is SQIVND (reference sequence). In DNA form, the CDR3 reads TGTGCCAGTAGGGACAGGGGAGGACAGCCCCAGCATTTT. Protein product: CASRDRGGQPQHF. Drawing the rest from reference TRBV19 and TRBJ1-5, the complete variable domain is DGGITQSPKYLFRKEGQNVTLSCEQNLNHDAMYWYRQDPGQGLRLIYYSQIVNDFQKGDIAEGYSVSREKKESFPLTVTSAQKNPTAFYLCASRDRGGQPQHFGDGTRLSIL.

V is TRBV6-2 or TRBV6-3 and J is TRBJ2-2; the D gene is possibly TRBD1 (6 bases). This CDR3 is built from 15 residues. V lost 10 bases and J 4 bases, leaving 19 bases between the germline ends. Germline-derived CDR1 and CDR2 are MNHEY and SVGEGT. CDR3 nucleotide sequence: TGTGCCACCTCCGTGTGGGACACTATCACCGGGGAGCTGTTTTTT. Translating it yields CATSVWDTITGELFF.

A few counts support this clonotype. This chain uses TRBV7-8 with TRBJ2-1; D not resolved. Trimming stripped 8 bases from V and 9 bases from J, with 11 bases between. Germline CDR1 is SGHVS and CDR2 is FQNEAQ. CDR3 length equals 11 residues. CDR3 coding DNA: TGTGCCAGCCCCTTCCGAGGTGAGCAGTTCTTC. Its protein is CASPFRGEQFF.

This clonotype was observed a few times. The chain joins TRBV7-3 to TRBJ2-3; the match to TRBD2 covers 11 bases. The CDR3 is 16 residues long. CDR1 is SGHTA, CDR2 FQGTGA, per germline. With V trimmed by 6 bases and J by 0 bases, 5 bases remained unmatched. The CDR3 coding sequence is TGTGCCAGCAGTCAGACTAGCGGGGCGAGCACAGATACGCAGTATTTT. Its translation: CASSQTSGASTDTQYF. The whole variable domain, remainder taken from reference TRBV7-3 and TRBJ2-3, is GAGVSQTPSNKVTEKGKYVELRCDPISGHTALYWYRQSLGQGPEFLIYFQGTGAADDSGLPNDRFFAVRPEGSVSTLKIQRTERGDSAVYLCASSQTSGASTDTQYFGPGTRLTVL.

The chain employs TRBV6-1 and TRBJ1-1; D is unclear. The V gene lost 4 bases and the J gene lost 11 bases, with 20 bases spanning the gap. Germline CDR1 reads MNHNS; CDR2 reads SASEGT. The CDR3 has 14 amino acids. CDR3 coding DNA: TGTGCCAGCAGTGGGTCGGGGATCCCCAAGTATGCTTTCTTT. Encoded protein: CASSGSGIPKYAFF.

V and J are TRBV11-1 and TRBJ2-1; D unresolved. This CDR3 spans 13 amino acids. V dropped 3 bases and J dropped 8 bases, with 11 bases sitting between them. The germline gives CDR1 SGHAT, CDR2 FQDESV (reference sequence). The CDR3 DNA reads as TGTGCCAGCAGCTTGTTAGCTATCGATGAGCAGTTCTTC. The encoded protein is CASSLLAIDEQFF.

The sample holds a few counts of this clonotype. This chain uses TRBV6-5 with TRBJ2-1; 8 bases are a match to TRBD1. The CDR3 length is 15 residues. Germline assignment: CDR1 MNHEY and CDR2 SVGAGI. The ends lost 2 bases at V and 5 bases at J; junction bases unmatched: 5. CDR3 nucleotides: TGTGCCAGCAGTTACGGGCAGGGGGCAAACAATGAGCAGTTCTTC. Its protein product is CASSYGQGANNEQFF.

CDR3 sequence reads: CSASGGATSYNEQFF. DNA of the CDR3: TGCAGTGCTTCGGGGGGCGCTACCTCCTACAATGAGCAGTTCTTC. The rearrangement uses TRBV20-1 and TRBJ2-1; a possible D gene is TRBD2 (7 bases). V shed 5 bases and J shed 0 bases, with 14 bases lying between them. The germline V gene encodes CDR1 DFQATT and CDR2 SNEGSKA (reference sequence). The CDR3 is 15 amino acids.

This clonotype has at least ten counts. This chain connects TRBV5-1 to TRBJ2-5; 12 bases are shared with TRBD2. This CDR3 region has 24 residues. Germline V gives CDR1 SGHRS, CDR2 YFSETQ. The trim removed 4 bases at V and 4 bases at J, leaving 32 bases unmatched. The CDR3 coding sequence is TGCGCCAGCAGCAACCCCTCCGGGACACCGTACTCACTAGCGGGAGGTCGGGATAGAGAGACCCAGTACTTC. Protein sequence: CASSNPSGTPYSLAGGRDRETQYF.

V gene TRBV27 combines with J gene TRBJ2-7; 7 positions match TRBD1. Germline V gene data show CDR1 as MNHEY and CDR2 as SMNVEV (reference sequence). V dropped 4 bases and J dropped 2; count of bases not matched to a gene: 5. This CDR3 is 14 amino acids long. The CDR3 nucleotides are TGTGCCAGCAGTTACCGGACAGGTACCTACGAGCAGTACTTC. Its protein is CASSYRTGTYEQYF.

V gene TRBV20-1 combines with J gene TRBJ2-7; D is perhaps TRBD2 (6 bases). The germline V gene encodes CDR1 DFQATT and CDR2 SNEGSKA (reference sequence). This CDR3 is built from 14 residues. V was shortened by 6 bases and J by 4 bases, with 19 bases between the two germline ends. The CDR3 DNA reads as TGCAGTGCGGACCCCGGAGGGCGCCAGTACGAGCAGTACTTC. Protein product: CSADPGGRQYEQYF.

The chain recombines TRBV9 with TRBJ2-7, with D perhaps TRBD1 (6 bases). V was shortened by 2 bases and J by 2 bases, with 14 bases between the two germline ends. The germline CDR1 and CDR2 sequences are SGDLS and YYNGEE. The CDR3 has 15 amino acids. Here the CDR3 reads CASSVTGQKTYEQYF. The CDR3 DNA is TGTGCCAGCAGCGTGACCGGACAGAAGACCTACGAGCAGTACTTC. Filled out from reference TRBV9 and TRBJ2-7, the complete variable domain reads DSGVTQTPKHLITATGQRVTLRCSPRSGDLSVYWYQQSLDQGLQFLIQYYNGEERAKGNILERFSAQQFPDLHSELNLSSLELGDSALYFCASSVTGQKTYEQYFGPGTRLTVT.

This clonotype has more than one count but fewer than ten. J is TRBJ1-1 and V is TRBV7-9; 9 bases map to TRBD1. Germline loops: CDR1 SEHNR, CDR2 FQNEAQ (reference sequence). The CDR3 length is 16 residues. J lost 5 bases, V lost 1 base, and 8 bases had no gene match. This chain's CDR3 is CASSLGGTGRQTEAFF. CDR3 sequence (DNA): TGTGCCAGCAGCTTAGGCGGGACAGGGAGACAGACTGAAGCTTTCTTT.

The chain employs TRBV6-2 or TRBV6-3 and TRBJ2-3; 7 nucleotides line up with TRBD1. Germline CDR1 reads MNHEY; CDR2 reads SVGEGT. J lost 6 bases, V lost 0 bases, and 6 bases had no gene match. This CDR3 spans 15 amino acids. The CDR3 loop reads CASSYSKGGKDTQYF. CDR3 sequence (DNA): TGTGCCAGCAGTTACTCGAAAGGGGGCAAGGATACGCAGTATTTT.

This clonotype was detected many times. The V and J genes are TRBV12-3 or TRBV12-4 and TRBJ2-3, with D perhaps TRBD1 (6 bases). The CDR3 has 12 residues. Trimming removed 7 bases at V and 4 bases at J, with 9 bases between. The CDR3, as DNA: TGTGCCAGCACCGAGGGGGCAGATACGCAGTATTTT. As protein: CASTEGADTQYF.